The present T cell receptor (beta chain) was sequenced within a study of blood T cell repertoires in COVID-19. Study context: Sites across the United States, Italy and Spain contributed samples from acute and convalescent COVID-19. The cDNA or gDNA used as material had been derived from T cells, B-cell-depleted T cells, or PBMCs.

Per the authors' pipeline: Reference gene primer amplification gave estimated nucleated cell counts. Clones were read by immunoSEQ multiplex PCR, and TCRdb kept only the in-frame ones, dropping some. The V and J calls and clone size are taken from that table; D and trimming were inferred from the DNA. The sample contains under 100,000 clones, 75% to 90% of which appear only once. CDR3 length: 16 residues. V shed 1 base and J shed 6 bases, with 18 bases lying between them. CDR1 and CDR2 (germline): SEHNR, FQNEAQ (reference sequence). This receptor was taken from a male donor with acute or convalescent COVID-19. Sequenced sample: peripheral blood. The V call is TRBV7-9, the J call TRBJ1-2, with D possibly being TRBD1 (5 bases). The CDR3 loop is CASSLVRAGQRDGYTF. CDR3 nucleotides: TGTGCCAGCAGCTTAGTTAGGGCAGGGCAACGGGATGGCTACACCTTC.